The clone carrying this TCR beta chain was seen only a few times. Its antigen is not known. Trimming removed 6 bases at V and 6 bases at J, with 12 bases between. CDR3 length: 14 residues. CDR1 is SNHLY and CDR2 is FYNNEI in the germline V gene. CDR3 and TCR beta VDJ profiling relied on genomic DNA as the template. TCRdb re-derived calls from the reads in MiXCR, one entry per CDR3 protein. The sample records 450,000 to 600,000 distinct CDR3 sequences, around 33% being singletons. Sequencing involved patients with CD8+CD57+ cell expansion previously shown by flow cytometry. The sample originates from a study of CD8+CD57+ T cells in acquired aplastic anemia. Study background: The DNA of sorted CD4+ and CD8+ cells averaged approximately 2.9 ug.

The study's findings and limits: Roughly 28 was the count of CD8+ CDR3 sequences that patients shared with controls.

Sequencing was done on a sample of sorted CD4+, CD8+, or CD8+CD57+ T cells (not recorded which) from PBMCs. This sequence joins TRBV2 and TRBJ1-6, with D maybe TRBD1 (5 bases). The sequence came from a human donor with aplastic anemia. The CDR3 DNA is TGTGCCAGCAGGCCATGGGACGGTAATTCACCCCTCCACTTT. It specifies CASRPWDGNSPLHF.